This T cell receptor (beta chain) is from a study of identical twins. Overall study results and limits: The study found excess low generation probability among twin-shared out-of-frame alpha sequences.

Template switching added a universal primer binding site, and final cDNA carried unique molecular identifiers. TCRdb fed the 5' RACE reads into MiXCR, producing one record per CDR3 protein. The table lists approximately 490,000 distinct CDR3 sequences, about 22% of them singletons, with more than 0.4% in the top ten. As for this clonotype: Its specificity is unknown.

The CDR3 contains 13 residues. The germline V gene encodes CDR1 SGHKS and CDR2 YYEKEE (reference sequence). Trimming stripped 4 bases from V and 5 bases from J, with 13 bases between. The data were also submitted as part of a second study, on yellow fever vaccine responses in identical twins.

This receptor was obtained from a woman between 18 and 30 years old in good health. Sequenced material: CD4+ T cells sorted from blood. The gene calls are TRBV5-5 and TRBJ2-7, with D hard to call. The CDR3 DNA reads TGTGCCAGCAGCACGTTTATGACGGACGAGCAGTACGTC. Its translation: CASSTFMTDEQYV.